A selection of T cell receptor beta chains follows, all from one sample in a study of human T cells and chemical hapten exposure. TCRdb ran MiXCR on the RACE reads and lists one entry per CDR3 protein. The sample includes more than 300,000 distinct CDR3 sequences, around 5.5% of them seen just once. Sequencing used whole blood, obtained in connection with sensitization to the hapten diphenylcyclopropenone (DPC). The receptor source for this set is a woman aged 45-59 years with alopecia areata. Some clones in this sample may be carry-over from other donors' samples. Each CDR3 is given with its conserved first and last residue. D genes are given only for firm matches. Clone size is given for some rows only: seen once, a few or many times, or a class if the clone is expanded.

clone_size,v_call,d_call,j_call,cdr3_aa,cdr3_nt
.,TRBV12-3/TRBV12-4,.,TRBJ2-3,CASTLPRKTDTQYF,TGTGCCAGCACCCTCCCGCGAAAGACAGATACGCAGTATTTT
few,TRBV29-1,.,TRBJ2-7,CSVEDPGGVSYEQYF,TGCAGCGTTGAAGATCCTGGTGGGGTTTCCTACGAGCAGTACTTC
few,TRBV3-1,TRBD2,TRBJ2-4,CASSQGASGGPGWENIQYF,TGTGCCAGCAGCCAAGGGGCTAGCGGGGGGCCCGGTTGGGAAAACATTCAGTACTTC
few,TRBV10-3,TRBD1,TRBJ1-2,CAITVGTGGSGYTF,TGTGCCATCACCGTTGGGACAGGGGGTAGTGGCTACACCTTC
many,TRBV9,.,TRBJ2-3,CASSAPRKGYDTQYF,TGTGCCAGCAGCGCGCCCCGTAAGGGATACGATACGCAGTATTTT
few,TRBV28,.,TRBJ1-2,CASSFGGYPQNYGYTF,TGTGCCAGCAGTTTCGGAGGGTACCCTCAGAACTATGGCTACACCTTC
.,TRBV5-6,.,TRBJ1-2,CASSARTEVFYGYTF,TGTGCCAGCAGCGCGAGGACGGAGGTTTTCTATGGCTACACCTTC
few,TRBV7-7,TRBD2,TRBJ2-7,CASSPGLAGGGEQYF,TGTGCCAGCAGCCCCGGACTAGCGGGAGGGGGTGAGCAGTACTTC
many,TRBV20-1,.,TRBJ2-5,CSAGTGVVEETQYF,TGCAGTGCTGGAACGGGAGTAGTAGAAGAGACCCAGTACTTC
many,TRBV5-1,TRBD2,TRBJ2-7,CASSRMTSGVTYEQYF,TGCGCCAGCAGCAGAATGACTAGCGGGGTTACCTACGAGCAGTACTTC
many,TRBV7-9,.,TRBJ2-7,CASSLGPLPVYEQYF,TGTGCCAGCAGCTTAGGTCCCCTGCCCGTCTACGAGCAGTACTTC
many,TRBV12-3/TRBV12-4,TRBD1,TRBJ2-7,CASSSTGGTTGEQYF,TGTGCCAGCAGTTCGACAGGGGGAACCACGGGGGAGCAGTACTTC
few,TRBV11-3,TRBD1,TRBJ2-1,CASSLGQGARQFF,TGTGCCAGCAGCTTGGGACAGGGGGCCAGGCAGTTCTTC
many,TRBV20-1,.,TRBJ1-2,CSAVRANYGYTF,TGCAGTGCTGTGAGGGCTAACTATGGCTACACCTTC
many,TRBV6-6,TRBD2,TRBJ2-1,CASIVLAGGSNEQFF,TGTGCCAGCATCGTACTAGCGGGAGGATCAAATGAGCAGTTCTTC
few,TRBV5-5,.,TRBJ1-5,CASSEGGPRRNQPQHF,TGTGCCAGCAGTGAGGGGGGCCCCCGTCGCAATCAGCCCCAGCATTTT
.,TRBV6-6,TRBD1,TRBJ2-6,CATFRTGHPSGANVLTF,TGTGCCACCTTTCGGACAGGACATCCCTCTGGGGCCAACGTCCTGACTTTC
many,TRBV28,.,TRBJ2-2,CASSLPGTNTGELFF,TGTGCCAGCAGTTTACCGGGAACCAACACCGGGGAGCTGTTTTTT
many,TRBV14,.,TRBJ2-2,CASSQVTGGPNTGELFF,TGTGCCAGCAGCCAAGTTACAGGCGGACCTAACACCGGGGAGCTGTTTTTT
many,TRBV7-8,TRBD1,TRBJ2-4,CASSPGTGVYF,TGTGCCAGCAGCCCAGGGACAGGGGTGTACTTC
few,TRBV5-1,TRBD2,TRBJ2-7,CASSSSGVMSYEQYF,TGCGCCAGCAGCTCTAGCGGGGTAATGTCCTACGAGCAGTACTTC
many,TRBV20-1,.,TRBJ2-7,CSASGGLEQYF,TGCAGTGCTAGTGGGGGGTTGGAGCAGTACTTC
many,TRBV2,.,TRBJ2-7,CASRRGRTYEQYF,TGTGCCAGCAGGCGGGGGCGGACCTACGAGCAGTACTTC
many,TRBV28,TRBD2,TRBJ2-3,CASSFSGRALDTQYF,TGTGCCAGCAGTTTTAGCGGGAGGGCCTTAGATACGCAGTATTTT
many,TRBV20-1,.,TRBJ2-2,CSARLTGADTGELFF,TGCAGTGCTAGATTGACGGGGGCAGACACCGGGGAGCTGTTTTTT
many,TRBV20-1,TRBD2,TRBJ2-7,CSALAGAYEQYF,TGCAGTGCTCTAGCGGGAGCATACGAGCAGTACTTC
many,TRBV12-3/TRBV12-4,.,TRBJ1-6,CASSLRTDYNSPLHF,TGTGCCAGCAGTCTCAGGACAGACTATAATTCACCCCTCCACTTT
.,TRBV10-2,.,TRBJ1-5,CASSELQGFSRSNQPQHF,TGCGCCAGCAGTGAGTTACAGGGATTTAGCCGTAGCAATCAGCCCCAGCATTTT
many,TRBV7-8,.,TRBJ1-1,CASSSGGDEAFF,TGTGCCAGCAGCTCCGGAGGGGATGAAGCTTTCTTT
.,TRBV5-1,TRBD1,TRBJ1-1,CASSLGQGGGGTEAFF,TGCGCCAGCAGCTTGGGACAGGGCGGTGGAGGCACTGAAGCTTTCTTT
few,TRBV7-2,TRBD2,TRBJ2-1,CASSLISGSSYNEQFF,TGTGCCAGCAGCTTGATTAGCGGGAGCTCCTACAATGAGCAGTTCTTC
few,TRBV2,.,TRBJ2-3,CASPGGSTDTQYF,TGTGCCAGCCCCGGTGGTAGCACAGATACGCAGTATTTT
.,TRBV12-3/TRBV12-4,.,TRBJ1-2,CASSLQGREYGYTF,TGTGCCAGCAGTTTACAAGGGCGGGAGTATGGCTACACCTTC
few,TRBV30,TRBD1,TRBJ1-5,CAWSPIGQGRDQPQHF,TGTGCCTGGAGTCCTATAGGACAGGGCAGGGATCAGCCCCAGCATTTT
.,TRBV7-9,.,TRBJ1-1,CASSSHAINTEAFF,TGTGCCAGCAGCTCCCATGCGATCAACACTGAAGCTTTCTTT
many,TRBV29-1,TRBD1,TRBJ2-1,CSARQGATEQFF,TGCAGCGCTAGGCAGGGGGCGACTGAGCAGTTCTTC
many,TRBV19,TRBD1,TRBJ2-3,CASSSVQGDFSTDTQYF,TGTGCCAGTAGTTCGGTACAGGGGGACTTCAGCACAGATACGCAGTATTTT
few,TRBV9,.,TRBJ2-6,CASSVGQDRVSGANVLTF,TGTGCCAGCAGCGTAGGGCAGGACAGAGTCTCTGGGGCCAACGTCCTGACTTTC
many,TRBV25-1,.,TRBJ1-1,CATARGTEAFF,TGTGCCACCGCCCGGGGCACTGAAGCTTTCTTT
few,TRBV30,.,TRBJ1-1,CAWSVEGTEAFF,TGTGCCTGGAGTGTAGAGGGGACCGAAGCTTTCTTT
many,TRBV7-2,.,TRBJ2-7,CASSLAGVEQYF,TGTGCCAGCAGCTTAGCAGGGGTCGAGCAGTACTTC
many,TRBV28,.,TRBJ1-5,CASSLQGPQPQHF,TGTGCCAGCAGTTTACAGGGCCCACAGCCCCAGCATTTT
.,TRBV20-1,TRBD1,TRBJ1-6,CSASTGVSPLHF,TGCAGTGCTAGTACAGGGGTTTCACCCCTCCACTTT